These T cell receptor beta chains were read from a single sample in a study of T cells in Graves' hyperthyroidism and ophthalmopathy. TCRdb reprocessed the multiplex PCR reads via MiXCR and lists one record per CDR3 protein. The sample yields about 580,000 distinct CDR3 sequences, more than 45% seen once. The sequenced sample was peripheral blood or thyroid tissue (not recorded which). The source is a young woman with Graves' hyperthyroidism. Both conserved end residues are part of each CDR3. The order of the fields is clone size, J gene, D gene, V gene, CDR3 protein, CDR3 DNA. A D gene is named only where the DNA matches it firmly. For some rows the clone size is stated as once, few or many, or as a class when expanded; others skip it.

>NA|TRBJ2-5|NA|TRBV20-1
CSARGGARQETQYF
TGCAGTGCTAGGGGGGGGGCGCGGCAAGAGACCCAGTACTTC
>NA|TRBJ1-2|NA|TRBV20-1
CSARGTSAQYGYTF
TGCAGTGCTAGAGGGACTAGCGCCCAGTATGGCTACACCTTC
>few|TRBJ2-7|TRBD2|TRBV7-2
CASSLESSGYNEQYF
TGTGCCAGCAGCTTAGAATCTAGCGGTTACAATGAGCAGTACTTC
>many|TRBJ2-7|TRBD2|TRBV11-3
CASSLKGLAGGFYEQYF
TGTGCCAGCAGCCTCAAAGGACTAGCGGGAGGGTTCTACGAGCAGTACTTC
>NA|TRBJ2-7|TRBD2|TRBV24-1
CATSDPEGGRRGKQYF
TGTGCCACCAGTGATCCCGAGGGAGGGAGACGTGGCAAGCAGTACTTC
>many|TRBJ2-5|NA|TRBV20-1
CSARRAVGLETQYF
TGCAGTGCTAGACGGGCCGTGGGTCTCGAGACCCAGTACTTC
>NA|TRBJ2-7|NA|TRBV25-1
CASSARGDTYEQYF
TGTGCCAGCAGTGCCCGGGGAGACACCTACGAGCAGTACTTC
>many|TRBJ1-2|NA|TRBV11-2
CASSFATTHNYGYTF
TGTGCCAGCAGCTTCGCGACCACCCATAACTATGGCTACACCTTC
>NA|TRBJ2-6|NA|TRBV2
CASSDGDGRANVLTF
TGTGCCAGCAGTGACGGAGACGGGAGGGCCAACGTCCTGACTTTC
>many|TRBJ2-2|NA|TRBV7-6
CASSQVQTGELFF
TGTGCCAGCAGCCAAGTCCAAACCGGGGAGCTGTTTTTT
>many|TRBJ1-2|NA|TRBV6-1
CASSERGAEYGYTF
TGTGCCAGCAGTGAAAGGGGGGCTGAATATGGCTACACCTTC
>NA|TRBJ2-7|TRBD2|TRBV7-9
CASSLSREGSTNEQYF
TGTGCCAGCAGCTTATCGAGGGAGGGATCAACGAACGAGCAGTACTTC
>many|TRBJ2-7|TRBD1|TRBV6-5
CASGQGGEQYF
TGTGCCAGTGGACAGGGCGGGGAGCAGTACTTC
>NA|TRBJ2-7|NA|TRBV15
CATSKLDMGGSTYEQYF
TGTGCCACCAGCAAACTAGATATGGGGGGTTCCACCTACGAGCAGTACTTC
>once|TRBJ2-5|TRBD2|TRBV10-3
CAISESGSSDQETQYF
TGTGCCATCAGTGAAAGCGGGAGTAGCGACCAAGAGACCCAGTACTTC
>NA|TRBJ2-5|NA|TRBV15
CAASSRGAQETQYF
TGTGCCGCCAGCAGCCGGGGCGCGCAAGAGACCCAGTACTTC
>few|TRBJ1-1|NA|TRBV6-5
CASSKGFMNTEAFF
TGTGCCAGCTCCAAAGGATTTATGAACACTGAAGCTTTCTTT
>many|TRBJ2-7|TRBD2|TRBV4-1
CASSHGPSGRAYSYEQYF
TGCGCCAGCAGCCACGGGCCCAGCGGGAGGGCCTACTCCTACGAGCAGTACTTC
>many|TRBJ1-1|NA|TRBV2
CASRKWPNAAEAFF
TGTGCCAGCAGGAAATGGCCCAACGCCGCTGAAGCTTTCTTT
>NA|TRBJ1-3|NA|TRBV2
CASGGPGDRNTIYF
TGTGCCAGCGGCGGACCGGGGGATCGGAACACCATATATTTT
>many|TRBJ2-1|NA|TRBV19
CASSVSYNEQFF
TGTGCCAGTAGCGTCTCCTACAATGAGCAGTTCTTC
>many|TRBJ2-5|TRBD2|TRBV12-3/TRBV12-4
CASSLAGEEAQYF
TGTGCCAGCAGTTTGGCGGGAGAAGAGGCCCAGTACTTC
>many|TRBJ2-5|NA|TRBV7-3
CASSLNIRETQYF
TGTGCCAGCAGCTTAAACATACGAGAGACCCAGTACTTC
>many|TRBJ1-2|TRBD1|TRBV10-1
CASSESGQDYGYTF
TGCGCCAGCAGTGAGTCGGGACAGGACTATGGCTACACCTTC
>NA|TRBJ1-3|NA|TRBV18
CASSPAGQGLGNTIYF
TGTGCCAGCTCACCGGCTGGGCAGGGACTCGGAAACACCATATATTTT
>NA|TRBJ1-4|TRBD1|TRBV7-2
CASSASGRDSPKGNEKLFF
TGTGCCAGCAGCGCTAGCGGCCGGGACAGCCCCAAGGGTAATGAAAAACTGTTTTTT
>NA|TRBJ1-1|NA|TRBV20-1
CSASPQAGTGTEAFF
TGCAGTGCTAGCCCTCAGGCAGGGACGGGCACTGAAGCTTTCTTT
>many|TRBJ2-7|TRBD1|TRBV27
CASGQGSAYEQYF
TGTGCCAGCGGACAGGGTAGCGCCTACGAGCAGTACTTC
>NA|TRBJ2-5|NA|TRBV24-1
CATSDPTGRYQETQYF
TGTGCCACCAGTGATCCGACAGGGAGGTACCAAGAGACCCAGTACTTC
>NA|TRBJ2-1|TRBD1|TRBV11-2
CASSLGQELKRSYNEQFF
TGTGCCAGCAGCCTCGGACAGGAGCTTAAACGCTCCTACAATGAGCAGTTCTTC
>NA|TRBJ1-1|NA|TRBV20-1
CSTLGDTEAFF
TGCAGTACCTTGGGTGACACTGAAGCTTTCTTT
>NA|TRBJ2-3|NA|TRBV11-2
CASSLDRWGSTSTDTQYF
TGTGCCAGCAGCTTAGATCGGTGGGGAAGTACTAGCACGGATACGCAGTATTTT